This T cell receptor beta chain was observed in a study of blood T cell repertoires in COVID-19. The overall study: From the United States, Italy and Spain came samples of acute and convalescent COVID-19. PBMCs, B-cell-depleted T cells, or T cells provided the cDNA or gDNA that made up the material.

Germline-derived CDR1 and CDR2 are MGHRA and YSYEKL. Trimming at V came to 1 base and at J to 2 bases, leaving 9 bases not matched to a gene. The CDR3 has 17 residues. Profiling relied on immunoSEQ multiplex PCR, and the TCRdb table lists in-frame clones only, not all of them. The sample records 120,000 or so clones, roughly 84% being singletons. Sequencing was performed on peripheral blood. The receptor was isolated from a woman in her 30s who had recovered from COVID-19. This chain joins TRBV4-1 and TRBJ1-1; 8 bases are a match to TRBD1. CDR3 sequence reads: CASSQGGQGDKNTEAFF. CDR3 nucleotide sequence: TGCGCCAGCAGCCAAGGAGGACAGGGAGATAAAAACACTGAAGCTTTCTTT.